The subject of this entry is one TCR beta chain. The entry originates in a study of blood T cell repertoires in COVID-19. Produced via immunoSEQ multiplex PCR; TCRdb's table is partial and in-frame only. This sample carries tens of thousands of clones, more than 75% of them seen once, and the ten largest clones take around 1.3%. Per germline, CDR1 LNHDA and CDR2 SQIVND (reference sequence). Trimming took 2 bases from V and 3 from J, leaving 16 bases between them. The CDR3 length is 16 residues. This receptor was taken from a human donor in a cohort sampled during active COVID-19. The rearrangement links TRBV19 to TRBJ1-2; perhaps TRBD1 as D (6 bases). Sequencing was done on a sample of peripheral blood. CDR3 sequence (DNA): TGTGCCAGTAGTATAATGGGGGCAGGGGCGGACTATGGCTACACCTTC. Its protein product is CASSIMGAGADYGYTF. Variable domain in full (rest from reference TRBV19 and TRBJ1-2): DGGITQSPKYLFRKEGQNVTLSCEQNLNHDAMYWYRQDPGQGLRLIYYSQIVNDFQKGDIAEGYSVSREKKESFPLTVTSAQKNPTAFYLCASSIMGAGADYGYTFGSGTRLTVV.